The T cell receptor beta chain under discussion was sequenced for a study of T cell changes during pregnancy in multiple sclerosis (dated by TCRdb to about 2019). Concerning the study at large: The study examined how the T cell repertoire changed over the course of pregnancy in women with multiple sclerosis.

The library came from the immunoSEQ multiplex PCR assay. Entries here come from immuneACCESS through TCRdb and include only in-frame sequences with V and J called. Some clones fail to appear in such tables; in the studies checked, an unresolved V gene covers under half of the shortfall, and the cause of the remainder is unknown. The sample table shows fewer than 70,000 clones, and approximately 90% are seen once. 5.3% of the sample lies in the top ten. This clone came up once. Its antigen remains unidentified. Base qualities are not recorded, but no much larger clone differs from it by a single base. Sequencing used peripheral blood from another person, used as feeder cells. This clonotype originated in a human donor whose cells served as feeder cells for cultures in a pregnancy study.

The CDR3 protein sequence reads: CASSSGQGQSSYNSPLHF. The sequenced DNA is TGTGCCAGCTCATCCGGACAGGGCCAGAGCTCCTATAATTCACCCCTCCACTTT. The rearranged chain carries TRBV18 and TRBJ1-6, with 8 bases matching TRBD1. The CDR3 runs 18 amino acids, cysteine and phenylalanine included. CDR3 DNA is the only sequence kept; it has 54 bases, read in frame from the first base. V is cut back by 5 bases and J by 0 bases, with 9 bases in the junction unmatched. The germline V gene yields KGHSH for CDR1 and LQKENI for CDR2.